Below are 22 T cell receptor beta chains sequenced from a single sample in a study of control samples from healthy donors and cancer patients (dated by TCRdb to 2018 to 2021). The protocol used for the library was the immunoSEQ multiplex PCR assay. In its TCRdb copy, this immuneACCESS table keeps in-frame sequences only and misses some clones. Where compared with another copy, unresolved V genes explain less than half of these, and the others have no known cause. Across this sample there are 61,000 or so clones, with 90% seen only once. In total, the top ten clones hold roughly 5.7% of the sample. Sequencing input: PBMCs. The receptors here all came from a man aged 55 to 70 with colorectal cancer.

This chain uses TRBV4-2 with TRBJ1-5; D not resolved. CDR3 length: 14 amino acids. With 0 bases removed from V and 4 bases from J, the gap between germline ends came to 7 bases. Germline lookup yields CDR1 LGHNA and CDR2 YNFKEQ. The CDR3 DNA reads TGTGCCAGCAGCCAAGAGGGAGAGAATCAGCCCCAGCATTTT. Translating gives CASSQEGENQPQHF.

The V call is TRBV4-3, the J call TRBJ2-3; 10 nucleotides agree with TRBD2. The germline V gene has CDR1 LGHNA and CDR2 YSLEER. The CDR3 length is 18 residues. With 1 base clipped from V and 1 base from J, the junction kept 8 bases outside the gene matches. CDR3 DNA sequence: TGCGCCAGCAGCCAAGGCAGCGGGGGGGCGTTGGGCACAGATACGCAGTATTTT. Its protein product is CASSQGSGGALGTDTQYF.

The chain carries TRBV12-5 and TRBJ2-1; D is uncertain. Trimming cost V 2 bases and J 12 bases, with 11 bases left between them. Looked up from germline, CDR1 is LGHNT and CDR2 is FRNRAP. The CDR3 is made up of 12 amino acids. The CDR3 DNA is TGTGCTAGTGGTTTGAGCGAAGGGCGGCAGTTCTTC. Its protein product is CASGLSEGRQFF.

The J gene is TRBJ2-1, the V gene TRBV6-1; 11 bases agree with TRBD2. Trimming at V came to 0 bases and at J to 6 bases, leaving 4 bases not matched to a gene. The CDR3 spans 16 residues. Germline V lookup: CDR1 MNHNS, CDR2 SASEGT. CDR3 sequence reads: CASSEASGGAFNEQFF. Here the CDR3 DNA reads TGTGCCAGCAGTGAAGCTAGCGGGGGGGCTTTCAATGAGCAGTTCTTC.

The gene calls are TRBV5-1 and TRBJ2-7; weak D call: TRBD1 (6 bases). Germline V lookup: CDR1 SGHRS, CDR2 YFSETQ. V was cut by 0 bases and J by 3 bases, with 16 bases left in between. The CDR3 consists of 16 residues. The CDR3 reads CASSLAPWTEYYEQYF. The CDR3 nucleotides are TGCGCCAGCAGCTTGGCCCCTTGGACAGAGTACTACGAGCAGTACTTC.

This clone showed up just a few times. The CDR3 sequence is CASSPVVAGTQYF. CDR3 DNA sequence: TGTGCCAGCTCACCAGTGGTGGCGGGGACCCAGTACTTC. This chain links TRBV18 with TRBJ2-5; D may be TRBD2 (5 bases). The germline V gene encodes CDR1 KGHSH and CDR2 LQKENI. V gave up 2 bases and J gave up 7 bases, with 11 bases separating them. The CDR3 runs to 13 residues.

V is TRBV6-5 and J is TRBJ1-2; 10 bases are shared with TRBD1. Looked up from germline, CDR1 is MNHEY and CDR2 is SVGAGI. The junction had 5 bases not matched to a gene; V was cut back by 2 bases and J by 8 bases. This CDR3 spans 14 amino acids. The chain's CDR3 is CASSYGTGAEGYTF. CDR3 in DNA: TGTGCCAGCAGTTACGGGACAGGGGCTGAGGGCTACACCTTC.

The chain carries TRBV7-9 and TRBJ2-1; D is undetermined. CDR1 SEHNR and CDR2 FQNEAQ come from the germline V gene (reference sequence). The V and J ends lost 5 bases and 6 bases respectively, with 14 bases between them. The CDR3 spans 14 residues. CDR3 in amino acids: CASSPVRMPNEQFF. The CDR3 coding sequence is TGTGCCAGCAGCCCGGTTCGGATGCCCAATGAGCAGTTCTTC.

The chain links TRBV9 to TRBJ2-7; 8 bases fit TRBD1. Germline V CDR1 and CDR2: SGDLS, YYNGEE. The CDR3 consists of 15 residues. The V gene end was trimmed by 0 bases and the J gene end by 1 base; junction bases not matched to a gene: 3. The CDR3 sequence is CASSVEGQVSYEQYF. CDR3 bases: TGTGCCAGCAGCGTAGAGGGACAGGTGTCCTACGAGCAGTACTTC.

The chain combines TRBV20-1 with TRBJ2-5; D is undetermined. The CDR3 spans 10 residues. V was pared by 6 bases and J by 5 bases, with 7 bases between. The germline V gene encodes CDR1 DFQATT and CDR2 SNEGSKA (reference sequence). CDR3 loop: CSAPRETQYF. CDR3 nucleotides: TGCAGTGCCCCGAGGGAGACCCAGTACTTC.

The gene calls are TRBV9 and TRBJ1-1; perhaps TRBD1 as D (5 bases). The CDR3 totals 15 residues. Trimming took off 3 bases at V and 0 bases at J, with 12 bases between the two ends. The germline CDR1 and CDR2 sequences are SGDLS and YYNGEE. CDR3 sequence reads: CASSGGGTLNTEAFF. CDR3 DNA sequence: TGTGCCAGCAGCGGCGGGGGGACTCTGAACACTGAAGCTTTCTTT. Full variable domain (remainder filled in from reference TRBV9 and TRBJ1-1): DSGVTQTPKHLITATGQRVTLRCSPRSGDLSVYWYQQSLDQGLQFLIQYYNGEERAKGNILERFSAQQFPDLHSELNLSSLELGDSALYFCASSGGGTLNTEAFFGQGTRLTVV.

In DNA, the CDR3 is TGTGCCAGCAGTGAGGTCGAAGTATCCCTCTATGGCTACACCTTC. Translation gives CASSEVEVSLYGYTF. This rearrangement joins TRBV2 to TRBJ1-2; D not resolved. V lost 3 bases, J lost 4 bases, and 15 bases lay in between. The germline CDR1 and CDR2 sequences are SNHLY and FYNNEI. This CDR3 region has 15 residues.

The V gene is TRBV6-6, the J gene TRBJ2-3; 8 bases line up with TRBD2. The CDR3 consists of 15 residues. CDR1 is MNHNY and CDR2 is SVGAGI in the germline V gene (reference sequence). J lost 4 bases, V lost 6 bases, and 9 bases had no gene match. CDR3 sequence (DNA): TGTGCCAGCAGCCCGGGAGGGGGACCCTCAGATACGCAGTATTTT. Protein: CASSPGGGPSDTQYF.

The J gene is TRBJ1-5, the V gene TRBV6-5; TRBD1 matches at 8 bases. Trimming at V came to 6 bases and at J to 4 bases, leaving 5 bases not matched to a gene. CDR1 is MNHEY and CDR2 is SVGAGI in the germline V gene. CDR3 length: 14 residues. DNA of the CDR3: TGTGCCAGCAGCCAGGGACAGGAGAATCAGCCCCAGCATTTT. Translation gives CASSQGQENQPQHF.

For this clone: Other DNA sequences from this sample encode an identical CDR3 as well. The chain has TRBV20-1 and TRBJ2-7, with 7 bases that match TRBD2. Looked up from germline, CDR1 is DFQATT and CDR2 is SNEGSKA (reference sequence). The CDR3 covers 11 residues. V shed 5 bases, J shed 4 bases, and the junction held 2 bases outside the gene matches. The CDR3 coding sequence is TGCAGTGCTCTCGGGGGGTACGAGCAGTACTTC. This sequence encodes CSALGGYEQYF.

The V and J genes are TRBV4-1 and TRBJ2-3, with D perhaps TRBD1 or TRBD2 (5 bases each). In germline, CDR1 is MGHRA, CDR2 YSYEKL. The CDR3 is 13 residues long. V was cut by 5 bases and J by 2 bases, with 8 bases left in between. The CDR3 loop reads CASSSGHTDTQYF. The CDR3 bases are TGCGCCAGCAGCTCGGGGCACACAGATACGCAGTATTTT.

The chain couples TRBV5-1 to TRBJ1-4; a possible D gene is TRBD1 (5 bases). The V end was cut by 5 bases, the J end by 8 bases, with 19 bases between. Germline CDR1 reads SGHRS; CDR2 reads YFSETQ. CDR3 length: 15 residues. CDR3 in amino acids: CASSSTGGDNEKLFF. The CDR3 region has the DNA TGCGCCAGCAGTTCAACAGGAGGGGATAACGAAAAACTGTTTTTT.

This chain links TRBV18 with TRBJ2-5, with D hard to call. V shed 2 bases and J shed 3 bases, with 4 bases lying between them. Germline V gives CDR1 KGHSH, CDR2 LQKENI. This CDR3 is 12 amino acids long. CDR3 in DNA: TGTGCCAGCTCACCAGCGGAAGAGACCCAGTACTTC. Translated, it gives CASSPAEETQYF.

The V gene is TRBV12-3 or TRBV12-4, the J gene TRBJ2-5, with D unclear. Trimming cost V 1 base and J 0 bases, with 3 bases left between them. CDR3 length: 13 amino acids. The CDR3 sequence: CASSLEYQETQYF. The DNA of the CDR3 is TGTGCCAGCAGTTTAGAGTACCAAGAGACCCAGTACTTC.

This rearrangement joins TRBV5-8 to TRBJ1-1, with D uncertain. Trimming took 0 bases from V and 4 from J, leaving 13 bases between them. CDR3 size: 15 residues. CDR1 is SGHTS and CDR2 is YDEGEE in the germline V gene. In DNA form, the CDR3 reads TGTGCCAGCAGCTTGGGGAAGATACCGGGCACTGAAGCTTTCTTT. Translated, it gives CASSLGKIPGTEAFF.

This clone appeared once. The rearrangement links TRBV5-1 to TRBJ2-6; D call uncertain. V lost 5 bases and J lost 0, with 9 bases in between. Per germline, CDR1 SGHRS and CDR2 YFSETQ. CDR3 length: 15 amino acids. CDR3 in DNA: TGCGCCAGCAGTCCTCCCCTCTCTGGGGCCAACGTCCTGACTTTC. Translation gives CASSPPLSGANVLTF.

V usage is TRBV29-1 and J usage is TRBJ2-2; perhaps TRBD2 as D (6 bases). Trimming took 7 bases from V and 1 from J, leaving 7 bases between them. Germline V gene data show CDR1 as SQVTM and CDR2 as ANQGSEA. The CDR3 runs to 12 residues. For the CDR3, the DNA is TGCAGCGCCGGGGGGAACACCGGGGAGCTGTTTTTT. Protein product: CSAGGNTGELFF.